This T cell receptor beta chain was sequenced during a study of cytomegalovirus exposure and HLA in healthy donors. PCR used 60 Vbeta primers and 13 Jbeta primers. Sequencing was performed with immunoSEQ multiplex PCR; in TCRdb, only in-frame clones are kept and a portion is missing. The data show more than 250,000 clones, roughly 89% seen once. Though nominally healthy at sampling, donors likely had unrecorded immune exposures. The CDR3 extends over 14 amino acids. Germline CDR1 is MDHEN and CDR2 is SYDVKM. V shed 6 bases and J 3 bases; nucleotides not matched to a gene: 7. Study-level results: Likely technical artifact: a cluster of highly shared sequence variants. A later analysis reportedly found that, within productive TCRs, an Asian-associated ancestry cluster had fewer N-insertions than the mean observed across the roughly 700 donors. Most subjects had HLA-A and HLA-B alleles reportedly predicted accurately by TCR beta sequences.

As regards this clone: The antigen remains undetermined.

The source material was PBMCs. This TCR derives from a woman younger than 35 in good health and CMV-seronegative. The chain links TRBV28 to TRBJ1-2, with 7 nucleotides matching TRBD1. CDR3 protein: CASRADRRDYGYTF. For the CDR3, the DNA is TGTGCCAGCAGGGCGGACAGGCGAGACTATGGCTACACCTTC.